Below, one T cell receptor (beta chain) is given with its context. Antigen unknown. TCRdb ran MiXCR on the RT-PCR reads and lists one entry per CDR3 protein. The table records 700,000 to 900,000 distinct CDR3 sequences, over 20% of them present only once. This entry comes from a study of response to subunit inactivated influenza vaccine. Study-level results: Every seasonal influenza vaccination brings in few new T cells, the authors suggested.

The germline V gene encodes CDR1 MNHEY and CDR2 SVGAGI. The ends lost 0 bases at V and 12 bases at J; junction bases unmatched: 14. The CDR3 length is 16 residues. The sequenced sample was PBMCs from blood, obtained around 5 days after vaccination. The V gene is TRBV6-5, the J gene TRBJ2-1, with 7 bases matching TRBD2. The sequence was obtained from a man in his forties or fifties who received an inactivated influenza vaccine. CDR3 protein: CASSYSITGGGFRQFF. DNA of the CDR3: TGTGCCAGCAGTTACTCGATAACGGGGGGTGGCTTTAGGCAGTTCTTC.